Shown below are 14 T cell receptor beta chains from a single sample sequenced in a study of blood T cell repertoires in COVID-19. Only in-frame clones appear in the TCRdb table, and some are missing; sequencing was by immunoSEQ multiplex PCR. The sample contains about 300,000 clones, approximately 90% of which appear only once. The sample comprised PBMCs or T cells enriched from blood (not recorded which). The receptors derive from a man aged 25 to 40 who had recovered from COVID-19.

This clone was seen more than once but under ten times. This chain joins TRBV27 and TRBJ1-5; no reliable D call. Germline V gene lookup returns CDR1 MNHEY and CDR2 SMNVEV (reference sequence). The germline V and J ends were trimmed by 5 bases and 0 bases, with 17 bases remaining between them. This CDR3 is 17 amino acids long. The CDR3 sequence: CASSPRVGGDSNQPQHF. CDR3 in DNA: TGTGCCAGCAGTCCCCGAGTTGGCGGGGATAGCAATCAGCCCCAGCATTTT.

The V and J genes are TRBV12-5 and TRBJ1-3, with D uncertain. Germline values: CDR1 LGHNT, CDR2 FRNRAP. V was trimmed by 1 base and J by 4 bases, leaving 8 bases between them. The CDR3 runs 14 residues. CDR3 DNA: TGTGCTAGTGGTTTGGCCGGGAGCGGAAACACCATATATTTT. Translation: CASGLAGSGNTIYF.

This clone was found a few times. V gene TRBV13 combines with J gene TRBJ2-7; 10 positions match TRBD1. V was pared by 5 bases and J by 3 bases, with 13 bases of the junction left unmatched. Germline V gives CDR1 PRHDT, CDR2 FYEKMQ (reference sequence). The CDR3 sequence is 17 residues long. The CDR3 DNA reads as TGTGCCAGCAGCCCGCAACACCGGGACAGGGGCGTCTACGAGCAGTACTTC. It yields the protein CASSPQHRDRGVYEQYF.

This clone was counted once. V gene TRBV4-1 combines with J gene TRBJ2-3; D is ambiguous. V lost 2 bases and J 0 bases, leaving 9 bases between the germline ends. CDR1 and CDR2 (germline): MGHRA, YSYEKL. The CDR3 extends over 15 amino acids. DNA of the CDR3: TGCGCCAGCAGCCAACCGTCCTCTAGCACAGATACGCAGTATTTT. Protein sequence: CASSQPSSSTDTQYF.

This chain connects TRBV28 to TRBJ1-2; D unresolved. Per the germline V gene, CDR1 is MDHEN and CDR2 is SYDVKM. This CDR3 is 14 amino acids long. V was shortened by 4 bases and J by 1 base, with 10 bases between the two germline ends. CDR3 residues: CASSYMRVNYGYTF. The CDR3 bases are TGTGCCAGCAGTTACATGAGGGTTAACTATGGCTACACCTTC.

The chain carries TRBV7-6 and TRBJ1-2; D is uncertain. Germline V gene lookup returns CDR1 SGHVS and CDR2 FNYEAQ. V lost 0 bases, J lost 2 bases, and 7 bases lay in between. The CDR3 is 14 amino acids. The CDR3 DNA is TGTGCCAGCAGCTTAGCCCCCCTCAACTATGGCTACACCTTC. Translated, it gives CASSLAPLNYGYTF. Full variable domain (remainder filled in from reference TRBV7-6 and TRBJ1-2): GAGVSQSPRYKVTKRGQDVALRCDPISGHVSLYWYRQALGQGPEFLTYFNYEAQQDKSGLPNDRFSAERPEGSISTLTIQRTEQRDSAMYRCASSLAPLNYGYTFGSGTRLTVV.

The V call is TRBV2, the J call TRBJ1-2; 9 positions match TRBD1. The CDR3 runs to 15 residues. Germline CDR1 is SNHLY and CDR2 is FYNNEI. Trimming at V came to 6 bases and at J to 3 bases, leaving 8 bases not matched to a gene. The CDR3 nucleotides are TGTGCCAGCAGCGGCGACAGGGGGATCGACTATGGCTACACCTTC. Protein product: CASSGDRGIDYGYTF.

The chain recombines TRBV7-9 with TRBJ1-2; 7 bases align to TRBD1. V was pared by 5 bases and J by 6 bases, with 12 bases of the junction left unmatched. The CDR3 runs to 15 residues. CDR1 SEHNR and CDR2 FQNEAQ come from the germline V gene (reference sequence). The DNA for the CDR3 is TGTGCCAGCAGCCCGAGCCCTACAGGGGCCAATGGCTACACCTTC. Its protein is CASSPSPTGANGYTF. The whole variable domain, filled in from reference TRBV7-9 and TRBJ1-2, reads DTGVSQNPRHKITKRGQNVTFRCDPISEHNRLYWYRQTLGQGPEFLTYFQNEAQLEKSRLLSDRFSAERPKGSFSTLEIQRTEQGDSAMYLCASSPSPTGANGYTFGSGTRLTVV.

In the case of this clone: A much larger clone lies a single base off, so this may be a read error. Other DNA sequences of this sample code for an identical CDR3. V is TRBV14 and J is TRBJ2-3, with D possibly TRBD1 on 7 matching bases. The CDR3 runs 18 residues. Germline CDR1 reads SGHDN; CDR2 reads FVKESK. V was clipped by 1 base and J by 0 bases, with 17 bases between them. In DNA, the CDR3 is TGTGCCAGCAGCCAAGTTCGACAGGGCGGGACTAGCACAGATACGCAGTATTTT. Its translation is CASSQVRQGGTSTDTQYF.

The V gene is TRBV28, the J gene TRBJ1-1; maybe TRBD1 (6 bases). Per germline, CDR1 MDHEN and CDR2 SYDVKM. The CDR3 length is 15 residues. V lost 3 bases, J lost 4 bases, and 15 bases lay in between. In DNA form, the CDR3 reads TGTGCCAGCAGTTTCGGGTTAGGGGGTCGCACTGAAGCTTTCTTT. This sequence encodes CASSFGLGGRTEAFF.

The chain recombines TRBV28 with TRBJ2-3; 11 bases agree with TRBD2. J was trimmed by 0 bases and V by 4 bases; bases with no gene match: 15. Germline lookup yields CDR1 MDHEN and CDR2 SYDVKM. This CDR3 contains 20 residues. The CDR3 protein is CASSWENPGLADYSTDTQYF. The DNA of the CDR3 is TGTGCCAGCAGTTGGGAGAACCCGGGACTAGCGGATTATAGCACAGATACGCAGTATTTT.

As DNA, the CDR3 is TGTGCCAGCAGTTTAGGAGGGGCAGGTTCGTTATACGAGCAGTACTTC. It is translated as CASSLGGAGSLYEQYF. The chain couples TRBV28 to TRBJ2-7; D is possibly TRBD2 (6 bases). This CDR3 comprises 16 residues. Germline lookup yields CDR1 MDHEN and CDR2 SYDVKM. V lost 2 bases, J lost 4 bases, and 18 bases lay in between.

The rearrangement joins TRBV6-2 or TRBV6-3 to TRBJ2-3; the match to TRBD2 covers 11 bases. This CDR3 has 17 residues. V gave up 4 bases and J gave up 7 bases; unmatched junction bases: 13. Germline V gene lookup returns CDR1 MNHEY and CDR2 SVGEGT. The chain's CDR3 is CASSSTSGGPTPYTQYF. The CDR3 bases are TGTGCCAGCAGTTCAACTAGCGGGGGCCCTACCCCCTATACGCAGTATTTT.

The chain couples TRBV3-1 (or the pseudogene TRBV3-2) to TRBJ1-2; 8 nucleotides agree with TRBD1. Trimming took 0 bases from V and 8 from J; bases not matched to a gene: 5. Germline CDR1 LGHDT, CDR2 YNNKEL (reference sequence). This CDR3 spans 14 amino acids. In DNA, the CDR3 is TGTGCCAGCAGCCAAGATGGACAGGGTAAAGGCTACACCTTC. It translates to CASSQDGQGKGYTF.